Listed below are T cell receptor beta chains from one sample, sequenced in a study of identical twins. One entry per CDR3 protein, called by TCRdb with MiXCR from the 5' RACE reads. The table records hundreds of thousands of distinct CDR3 sequences, around 6% of them present only once. The sample was naive T cells sorted from blood. The receptors here all came from a man aged 18-30 years in good health. CDR3s include the opening cysteine and the closing phenylalanine or tryptophan. A D gene is named only where the DNA matches it firmly. Where a row states a size, it is once, few, many or the class of an expanded clone; other rows omit it.

size	V	D	length	J	CDR3	DNA
few	TRBV7-8	TRBD1	15	TRBJ2-3	CASSYSRGWTDTQYF	TGTGCCAGCAGCTACTCCAGGGGGTGGACAGATACGCAGTATTTT
few	TRBV7-2	TRBD1	15	TRBJ2-3	CASSGQGGLTDTQYF	TGTGCCAGCAGCGGACAGGGGGGGCTCACAGATACGCAGTATTTT
many	TRBV5-6	NA	15	TRBJ1-1	CASSLDRISNTEAFF	TGTGCCAGCAGCTTAGACAGGATCTCCAACACTGAAGCTTTCTTT
many	TRBV18	NA	14	TRBJ1-5	CASSPLSGNQPQHF	TGTGCCAGCTCACCACTAAGTGGGAATCAGCCCCAGCATTTT
few	TRBV6-2/TRBV6-3	NA	12	TRBJ2-1	CASTNPNNEQFF	TGTGCCAGCACCAACCCAAACAATGAGCAGTTCTTC
few	TRBV20-1	NA	14	TRBJ2-5	CSAQLETVQETQYF	TGCAGTGCCCAGCTAGAGACAGTTCAAGAGACCCAGTACTTC
NA	TRBV29-1	TRBD1	14	TRBJ2-7	CSVEDRGQSSEQYF	TGCAGCGTTGAAGATCGGGGACAGTCTAGCGAGCAGTACTTC
few	TRBV11-1	TRBD1	14	TRBJ1-2	CASSYYYGQGGYTF	TGTGCCAGCAGCTACTATTACGGACAGGGCGGCTACACCTTC
NA	TRBV5-1	TRBD1	16	TRBJ2-3	CASKKGQKISTDTQYF	TGCGCCAGCAAGAAGGGACAGAAGATAAGCACAGATACGCAGTATTTT
NA	TRBV9	TRBD1	17	TRBJ2-4	CASSVAPDRGTQNIQYF	TGTGCCAGCAGCGTAGCCCCGGACAGGGGAACCCAAAACATTCAGTACTTC
many	TRBV6-2/TRBV6-3	NA	12	TRBJ2-5	CASSYGTGTQYF	TGTGCCAGCAGTTACGGTACCGGGACCCAGTACTTC
few	TRBV2	NA	14	TRBJ2-3	CASSAGISGDTQYF	TGTGCCAGCAGTGCCGGGATCAGCGGAGATACGCAGTATTTT
many	TRBV20-1	NA	13	TRBJ2-1	CSARVTGYNEQFF	TGCAGTGCTAGAGTGACTGGATACAATGAGCAGTTCTTC
many	TRBV20-1	NA	14	TRBJ2-1	CSAHQGGPKSGEFF	TGCAGTGCACATCAGGGGGGCCCAAAATCGGGGGAGTTCTTC
few	TRBV18	NA	14	TRBJ2-1	CASSRPNSYNEQFF	TGTGCCAGCTCAAGGCCTAACTCCTACAATGAGCAGTTCTTC
many	TRBV6-1	NA	17	TRBJ1-1	CASSPLSQGGMNTEAFF	TGTGCCAGCAGCCCACTCTCACAGGGAGGAATGAACACTGAAGCTTTCTTT
many	TRBV6-5	NA	14	TRBJ2-3	CASSYSQVGDTQYF	TGTGCCAGCAGTTACTCCCAAGTTGGAGATACGCAGTATTTT
few	TRBV4-1	NA	13	TRBJ2-5	CASSHWVRETQYF	TGCGCCAGCAGCCACTGGGTAAGGGAGACCCAGTACTTC
many	TRBV12-3/TRBV12-4	NA	15	TRBJ2-1	CASSRYSVAPNEQFF	TGTGCCAGCAGCCGGTACTCCGTAGCGCCCAATGAGCAGTTCTTC
many	TRBV29-1	NA	14	TRBJ2-7	CSVTGQEGTYEQYF	TGCAGCGTCACGGGTCAAGAGGGGACCTACGAGCAGTACTTC
many	TRBV7-2	NA	14	TRBJ2-3	CASSLAVFTDTQYF	TGTGCCAGCAGCTTAGCGGTTTTCACAGATACGCAGTATTTT
NA	TRBV10-3	TRBD2	17	TRBJ2-3	CAISGPSGRASADTQYF	TGTGCCATCAGTGGTCCTAGCGGGAGGGCCTCCGCAGATACGCAGTATTTT
few	TRBV12-3/TRBV12-4	NA	19	TRBJ2-1	CASSSLSTGLRSSYNEQFF	TGTGCCAGCAGTTCCCTATCCACCGGACTCCGGAGCTCCTACAATGAGCAGTTCTTC
many	TRBV5-1	NA	13	TRBJ2-3	CASSLATADTQYF	TGCGCCAGCAGCTTGGCGACCGCGGATACGCAGTATTTT
NA	TRBV7-2	NA	14	TRBJ1-1	CASSFGRDGTEAFF	TGTGCCAGCAGCTTCGGCAGGGATGGCACTGAAGCTTTCTTT
many	TRBV13	NA	15	TRBJ2-1	CASSLGLRLYNEQFF	TGTGCCAGCAGCTTAGGGTTGAGGCTATACAATGAGCAGTTCTTC
many	TRBV4-1	NA	16	TRBJ2-1	CASSQDLTGRTDEQFF	TGCGCCAGCAGCCAAGATCTGACCGGGAGAACGGATGAGCAGTTCTTC
NA	TRBV11-2	TRBD1	16	TRBJ1-5	CASSQGTGKGNQPQHF	TGTGCCAGCAGCCAGGGGACAGGGAAAGGCAATCAGCCCCAGCATTTT
many	TRBV20-1	NA	14	TRBJ2-1	CSARDTGSYNEQFF	TGCAGTGCTAGAGACACCGGCTCCTACAATGAGCAGTTCTTC
many	TRBV7-2	NA	13	TRBJ1-3	CASSLGGPNTIYF	TGTGCCAGCAGCTTAGGAGGACCAAACACCATATATTTT
many	TRBV29-1	NA	13	TRBJ1-1	CSVEDRGFTEAFF	TGCAGCGTTGAAGATCGGGGATTTACAGAAGCTTTCTTT
NA	TRBV5-8	NA	11	TRBJ1-2	CASSSALGYTF	TGTGCCAGCAGCTCGGCGCTTGGCTACACCTTC
few	TRBV28	NA	14	TRBJ1-2	CASRGPGIRYGYTF	TGTGCCAGCAGAGGCCCGGGCATTCGCTATGGCTACACCTTC
few	TRBV10-3	NA	13	TRBJ1-1	CATVDLGNTEAFF	TGTGCCACCGTAGACCTCGGGAACACTGAAGCTTTCTTT
many	TRBV5-6	NA	11	TRBJ2-7	CASSSHYEQYF	TGTGCCAGCAGCTCCCACTACGAGCAGTACTTC
many	TRBV29-1	NA	15	TRBJ1-1	CSVGYPRGGGPEAFF	TGCAGCGTTGGCTACCCTCGGGGGGGTGGCCCTGAAGCTTTCTTT
many	TRBV10-2	NA	16	TRBJ1-1	CASSEGGLTVNTEAFF	TGCGCCAGCAGTGAGGGGGGACTAACAGTGAACACTGAAGCTTTCTTT
NA	TRBV20-1	NA	13	TRBJ2-1	CSAPDDSYNEQFF	TGCAGTGCTCCCGACGACTCCTACAATGAGCAGTTCTTC
many	TRBV27	TRBD1	15	TRBJ1-6	CASSIDRGRHSPLHF	TGTGCCAGCAGTATCGACAGGGGGCGGCATTCACCCCTCCACTTT
few	TRBV6-2/TRBV6-3	NA	15	TRBJ2-1	CASSYPRGLYNEQFF	TGTGCCAGCAGTTATCCCCGCGGACTCTACAATGAGCAGTTCTTC
many	TRBV7-2	TRBD2	15	TRBJ2-3	CASSRIAGVGDTQYF	TGTGCCAGCAGCAGAATAGCGGGAGTGGGTGATACGCAGTATTTT
many	TRBV4-2	TRBD2	14	TRBJ2-1	CASSPESSGSFQFF	TGTGCCAGCAGCCCGGAATCTAGCGGGAGTTTTCAGTTCTTC
many	TRBV5-8	NA	17	TRBJ2-6	CASSAGQSYSGANVLTF	TGTGCCAGCAGCGCTGGACAGAGTTACTCTGGGGCCAACGTCCTGACTTTC
many	TRBV6-5	TRBD1	15	TRBJ1-1	CASSYLDRLNTEAFF	TGTGCCAGCAGTTACCTGGACAGGTTGAACACTGAAGCTTTCTTT
many	TRBV29-1	NA	13	TRBJ2-1	CSTAGQPYNEQFF	TGCAGCACCGCAGGGCAACCCTACAATGAGCAGTTCTTC
many	TRBV20-1	NA	12	TRBJ2-1	CSARPGGNEQFF	TGCAGTGCTAGGCCCGGAGGCAATGAGCAGTTCTTC
many	TRBV7-9	TRBD1	14	TRBJ2-1	CASSLPGTGNEQFF	TGTGCCAGCAGCTTACCCGGGACAGGGAATGAGCAGTTCTTC
few	TRBV29-1	NA	11	TRBJ2-3	CSGRRADTQYF	TGCAGCGGGCGGAGGGCAGATACGCAGTATTTT
NA	TRBV3-1	TRBD2	17	TRBJ2-1	CASSHVPGLAGFNEQFF	TGTGCCAGCAGCCATGTTCCGGGACTAGCGGGATTCAATGAGCAGTTCTTC
many	TRBV10-3	TRBD1	15	TRBJ1-6	CAISERDRTNSPLHF	TGTGCCATCAGTGAGCGGGACAGGACAAATTCACCCCTCCACTTT
NA	TRBV28	NA	16	TRBJ2-5	CASSFLGGLTKETQYF	TGTGCCAGCAGTTTTCTAGGCGGGCTGACGAAAGAGACCCAGTACTTC
NA	TRBV5-1	TRBD2	13	TRBJ2-5	CASSYGTSGRSDF	TGCGCCAGCAGCTACGGGACTAGCGGGAGATCTGACTTC
many	TRBV7-3	NA	14	TRBJ2-1	CASSQDRNANEQFF	TGTGCCAGCAGCCAGGACCGAAATGCGAATGAGCAGTTCTTC
many	TRBV29-1	TRBD2	15	TRBJ2-1	CSVAQSGSPYNEQFF	TGCAGCGTAGCCCAAAGCGGGAGCCCCTACAATGAGCAGTTCTTC
few	TRBV3-1	TRBD1	18	TRBJ1-5	CASSQARRDSPANQPQHF	TGTGCCAGCAGCCAAGCGCGCCGGGACAGCCCGGCGAATCAGCCCCAGCATTTT
many	TRBV29-1	TRBD1	13	TRBJ1-1	CSTQTGSNTEAFF	TGCAGCACCCAGACAGGGTCGAACACTGAAGCTTTCTTT
many	TRBV12-3/TRBV12-4	NA	13	TRBJ2-1	CASSHSGSPIRLF	TGTGCCAGCAGCCACTCCGGGAGTCCAATCAGGCTCTTC
few	TRBV5-1	NA	15	TRBJ1-1	CASSLVSGAGTEAFF	TGCGCCAGCAGCTTGGTATCGGGGGCCGGCACTGAAGCTTTCTTT
many	TRBV20-1	NA	14	TRBJ2-7	CSARDPGSSYEQYF	TGCAGTGCTAGAGATCCTGGCAGCTCCTACGAGCAGTACTTC